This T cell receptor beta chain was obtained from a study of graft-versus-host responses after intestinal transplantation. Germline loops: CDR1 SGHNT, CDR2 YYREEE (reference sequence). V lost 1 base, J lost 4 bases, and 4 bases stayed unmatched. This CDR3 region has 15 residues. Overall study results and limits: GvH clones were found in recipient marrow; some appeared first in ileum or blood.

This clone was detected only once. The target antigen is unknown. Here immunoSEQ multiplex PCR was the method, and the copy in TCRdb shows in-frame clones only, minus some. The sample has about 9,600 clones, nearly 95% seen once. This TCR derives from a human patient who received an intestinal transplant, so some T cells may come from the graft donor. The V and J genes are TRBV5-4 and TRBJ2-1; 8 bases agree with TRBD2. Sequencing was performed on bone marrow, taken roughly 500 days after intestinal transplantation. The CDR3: CASSLWTGGYNEQFF. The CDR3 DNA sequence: TGTGCCAGCAGCTTGTGGACGGGAGGGTACAATGAGCAGTTCTTC.